The rows below give T cell receptor beta chains drawn from one sample of a study of CD8 T cells in Susac syndrome. MiXCR, applied by TCRdb to the immunoSEQ multiplex PCR reads, yields one record per CDR3 protein. The sample shows over 300,000 distinct CDR3 sequences, around 92% of them seen only once. Sequencing was carried out using CD4+ T cells from PBMCs. Every receptor here comes from a human donor with multiple sclerosis. CDR3s leave out the opening cysteine and the closing phenylalanine or tryptophan. Each record gives: CDR3 length, J gene, V gene, CDR3 protein.

CDR3 length: 11
J gene: TRBJ2-3
V gene: TRBV29-1
CDR3 protein: SVTMTGADTQY

CDR3 length: 12
J gene: TRBJ2-7
V gene: TRBV20-1
CDR3 protein: SAHSTSDPYEQY

CDR3 length: 10
J gene: TRBJ1-1
V gene: TRBV19
CDR3 protein: ASRGRVSEAF

CDR3 length: 11
J gene: TRBJ1-1
V gene: TRBV5-1
CDR3 protein: ASSLSANAEAF

CDR3 length: 15
J gene: TRBJ2-2
V gene: TRBV14
CDR3 protein: ASSQDAGVWNTGELF

CDR3 length: 14
J gene: TRBJ2-5
V gene: TRBV7-2
CDR3 protein: ASSPSRGALQETQY

CDR3 length: 12
J gene: TRBJ1-5
V gene: TRBV20-1
CDR3 protein: SARSRPENQPQH

CDR3 length: 13
J gene: TRBJ2-5
V gene: TRBV7-2
CDR3 protein: ASSLSTLDQETQY

CDR3 length: 13
J gene: TRBJ2-2
V gene: TRBV5-1
CDR3 protein: ASSLSQGNTGELF

CDR3 length: 11
J gene: TRBJ1-2
V gene: TRBV18
CDR3 protein: ASSRDRDTGYT

CDR3 length: 13
J gene: TRBJ2-3
V gene: TRBV12-3/TRBV12-4
CDR3 protein: ASSPGPTGADTQY

CDR3 length: 13
J gene: TRBJ2-3
V gene: TRBV4-2
CDR3 protein: ASSQEGQPTDTQY

CDR3 length: 11
J gene: TRBJ1-5
V gene: TRBV6-2/TRBV6-3
CDR3 protein: ASSLEDVRPQH

CDR3 length: 11
J gene: TRBJ2-2
V gene: TRBV29-1
CDR3 protein: SANTPGAGELF

CDR3 length: 14
J gene: TRBJ1-2
V gene: TRBV7-9
CDR3 protein: ASSPSTGRANYGYT

CDR3 length: 12
J gene: TRBJ2-5
V gene: TRBV5-1
CDR3 protein: ASYIGQGRETQY

CDR3 length: 11
J gene: TRBJ1-1
V gene: TRBV29-1
CDR3 protein: SADRGREAEAF

CDR3 length: 9
J gene: TRBJ1-2
V gene: TRBV29-1
CDR3 protein: SAGRDSGYT

CDR3 length: 13
J gene: TRBJ2-7
V gene: TRBV19
CDR3 protein: ASSIAGTIGYEQY

CDR3 length: 14
J gene: TRBJ2-7
V gene: TRBV6-5
CDR3 protein: ASSTPGTGVFYEQY

CDR3 length: 15
J gene: TRBJ2-3
V gene: TRBV30
CDR3 protein: AWSVPWTASSTDTQY

CDR3 length: 13
J gene: TRBJ2-7
V gene: TRBV20-1
CDR3 protein: SALISWDSLNEQY

CDR3 length: 12
J gene: TRBJ2-3
V gene: TRBV5-1
CDR3 protein: ASSLEVNSDTQY

CDR3 length: 11
J gene: TRBJ2-1
V gene: TRBV20-1
CDR3 protein: SAPSGAYNEQF

CDR3 length: 12
J gene: TRBJ1-3
V gene: TRBV10-3
CDR3 protein: AIAAQGSGNTIY

CDR3 length: 13
J gene: TRBJ2-7
V gene: TRBV7-8
CDR3 protein: ASSPPAGGSYEQY

CDR3 length: 12
J gene: TRBJ1-1
V gene: TRBV12-3/TRBV12-4
CDR3 protein: ASRSRDMNTEAF

CDR3 length: 10
J gene: TRBJ1-1
V gene: TRBV11-2
CDR3 protein: ASSRVEVEAF

CDR3 length: 12
J gene: TRBJ1-2
V gene: TRBV6-1
CDR3 protein: ASRNSNQGGGYT

CDR3 length: 12
J gene: TRBJ2-1
V gene: TRBV19
CDR3 protein: ASSWLGLAAEQF

CDR3 length: 14
J gene: TRBJ2-1
V gene: TRBV12-3/TRBV12-4
CDR3 protein: ASSLLGTGAYNEQF

CDR3 length: 12
J gene: TRBJ1-4
V gene: TRBV18
CDR3 protein: ASSPSRGGEKLF

CDR3 length: 13
J gene: TRBJ2-3
V gene: TRBV2
CDR3 protein: ASSERRGRSDTQY

CDR3 length: 12
J gene: TRBJ2-7
V gene: TRBV12-3/TRBV12-4
CDR3 protein: ASRTSGGFGEQY

CDR3 length: 14
J gene: TRBJ2-3
V gene: TRBV5-4
CDR3 protein: ASSLNGPRGPDTQY

CDR3 length: 14
J gene: TRBJ2-7
V gene: TRBV12-5
CDR3 protein: ATPREPKNGSYEQY

CDR3 length: 10
J gene: TRBJ2-1
V gene: TRBV4-3
CDR3 protein: ASSQLAGVQF

CDR3 length: 11
J gene: TRBJ2-7
V gene: TRBV7-2
CDR3 protein: ASSLERKYEQY

CDR3 length: 13
J gene: TRBJ2-5
V gene: TRBV7-2
CDR3 protein: ASSPRTSGRETQY

CDR3 length: 12
J gene: TRBJ2-1
V gene: TRBV20-1
CDR3 protein: SAISGRADGEQF